The 31 T cell receptor beta chains given below trace back to one sample, sequenced in a study of T-cell memory formation after mild COVID-19. Each CDR3 protein gets one entry after TCRdb re-called the 5' RACE reads with MiXCR. The table shows approximately 190,000 distinct CDR3 sequences, with around 20% occurring only once. The specimen was PBMCs or a T cell subset sorted from them (not recorded which). These receptors were collected from an adult woman who had mild COVID-19 (a few samples of this study predate the infection). Cell type and time point are not known.

This clonotype was seen only a few times. The genes are TRBV10-3 and TRBJ2-5, with a tentative D call TRBD2 (6 bases). Trimming shortened V by 10 bases and J by 0 bases, and 12 bases separated the two germline ends. Germline CDR1 is ENHRY and CDR2 is SYGVKD. CDR3 size: 13 residues. DNA for the CDR3: TGTGCCACCGCCCTAGCGAACCAAGAGACCCAGTACTTC. Residues: CATALANQETQYF.

This chain joins TRBV6-6 and TRBJ2-3; 8 bases align to TRBD2. The CDR3 sequence is 15 residues long. CDR1 is MNHNY, CDR2 SVGAGI, per germline (reference sequence). J gave up 2 bases and V 5 bases, and 6 bases lay outside the gene matches. The CDR3 sequence is CASSGAGVVTDTQYF. The CDR3 DNA reads as TGTGCCAGCAGTGGAGCGGGAGTTGTCACAGATACGCAGTATTTT.

This chain uses TRBV7-2 with TRBJ1-2; TRBD1 matches 7 bases. Trimming took 1 base from V and 3 from J; bases not matched to a gene: 8. In germline, CDR1 is SGHTA, CDR2 FQGNSA. CDR3 size: 16 residues. CDR3 sequence reads: CASSLVRAGGDYGYTF. The CDR3 DNA is TGTGCCAGCAGCTTAGTGCGGGCAGGGGGTGACTATGGCTACACCTTC.

J is TRBJ2-3 and V is TRBV6-1; 7 bases are shared with TRBD1. The V and J ends lost 6 bases and 4 bases, in that order; junction bases with no gene match: 13. The CDR3 has 16 residues. Germline CDR1 MNHNS, CDR2 SASEGT. In nucleotides, the CDR3 is TGTGCCAGCAGCGAGGGGGCGGCCAGGGCGGCAGATACGCAGTATTTT. Its translation: CASSEGAARAADTQYF.

This clonotype was counted a few times. This sequence joins TRBV5-6 and TRBJ1-1; tentative D call: TRBD1 (6 bases). The germline CDR1 and CDR2 sequences are SGHDT and YYEEEE. V was clipped by 1 base and J by 5 bases, with 12 bases between them. This CDR3 is 14 amino acids long. The CDR3 region is CASSLRGAGTEAFF. The DNA for the CDR3 is TGTGCCAGCAGCTTGCGGGGGGCAGGAACTGAAGCTTTCTTT. The whole variable domain, remainder taken from reference TRBV5-6 and TRBJ1-1, is DAGVTQSPTHLIKTRGQQVTLRCSPKSGHDTVSWYQQALGQGPQFIFQYYEEEERQRGNFPDRFSGHQFPNYSSELNVNALLLGDSALYLCASSLRGAGTEAFFGQGTRLTVV.

This clonotype was observed many times. The chain combines TRBV20-1 with TRBJ2-1; tentative D call: TRBD1 (6 bases). V shed 1 base and J shed 7 bases, with 17 bases lying between them. The CDR3 covers 15 residues. CDR1 is DFQATT and CDR2 is SNEGSKA in the germline V gene (reference sequence). The CDR3 DNA follows: TGCAGTGCTAGAGCCCCTCTGGGCAGGGGAAATGAGCAGTTCTTC. It translates to CSARAPLGRGNEQFF.

This chain uses TRBV18 with TRBJ2-3, with D tentatively TRBD1 (8 bases). CDR3 length: 16 amino acids. Germline V CDR1 and CDR2: KGHSH, LQKENI. Deletions cut 4 bases from V and 0 bases from J, with 14 bases between. The CDR3 nucleotides read TGTGCCAGCTCACGTGGACAGGGAGGGAGCACAGATACGCAGTATTTT. Protein product: CASSRGQGGSTDTQYF.

The V call is TRBV29-1, the J call TRBJ1-2, with TRBD1 matching over 9 bases. Per germline, CDR1 SQVTM and CDR2 ANQGSEA. V shed 3 bases, J shed 8 bases, and the junction held 10 bases outside the gene matches. The CDR3 spans 14 residues. CDR3 bases: TGCAGCGTTGACCCCACAGGGGGCTCGAGCGGCTACACCTTC. It codes for CSVDPTGGSSGYTF.

This clonotype was counted between two and nine times. This sequence joins TRBV12-3 or TRBV12-4 and TRBJ1-3; perhaps TRBD1 as D (6 bases). The CDR3 has 16 residues. Between the trimmed V and J ends, which lost 7 bases and 0 bases, there was a span of 16 bases. The DNA of the CDR3 is TGTGCCAGCAAAAACAGGGAAACCTACTCTGGAAACACCATATATTTT. Translating it yields CASKNRETYSGNTIYF.

This clonotype showed up just a few times. The chain uses TRBV7-8 and TRBJ1-1; TRBD1 aligns across 8 bases. V lost 6 bases to trimming and J lost 5 bases; unmatched junction nucleotides: 8. Germline lookup yields CDR1 SGHVS and CDR2 FQNEAQ. The CDR3 runs to 14 residues. CDR3 protein: CASRISGGWTEAFF. The DNA for the CDR3 is TGTGCCAGCAGAATCTCAGGGGGCTGGACTGAAGCTTTCTTT.

Ten or more counts support this clonotype. J is TRBJ2-7 and V is TRBV3-1; 12 bases align to TRBD1. Germline CDR1 LGHDT, CDR2 YNNKEL (reference sequence). V shed 0 bases and J 5 bases; nucleotides not matched to a gene: 5. The CDR3 extends over 16 amino acids. The CDR3 DNA follows: TGTGCCAGCAGCCAAGACCCCGGGACAGGGGGCGACGAGCAGTACTTC. Protein sequence: CASSQDPGTGGDEQYF.

The chain links TRBV20-1 to TRBJ1-2; D is unresolved. Deletions cut 2 bases from V and 7 bases from J, with 8 bases between. The CDR3 extends over 11 amino acids. Germline lookup yields CDR1 DFQATT and CDR2 SNEGSKA (reference sequence). The DNA for the CDR3 is TGCAGTGCTAGACCGGTACGTGGCTACACCTTC. Its translation: CSARPVRGYTF.

This clonotype has a handful of counts. CDR3 sequence (DNA): TGCAGTGCTAGCCAAGGGACGGATCAGCCCCAGCATTTT. It encodes CSASQGTDQPQHF. The chain employs TRBV20-1 and TRBJ1-5, with D maybe TRBD1 (5 bases). With 3 bases removed from V and 5 bases from J, the gap between germline ends came to 11 bases. The CDR3 loop spans 13 amino acids. Germline CDR1 DFQATT, CDR2 SNEGSKA (reference sequence).

The chain links TRBV11-3 to TRBJ1-4, with 9 positions matching TRBD1. Per the germline V gene, CDR1 is SGHNT and CDR2 is YENEEA. This CDR3 region has 18 residues. Losses at the gene ends were 5 bases for V and 0 bases for J; bases not matched to a gene: 10. CDR3 coding DNA: TGTGCCAGCAGCACTACCGACAGGGGGGAGGCAACTAATGAAAAACTGTTTTTT. It encodes CASSTTDRGEATNEKLFF.

This clonotype came up many times. The gene calls are TRBV2 and TRBJ1-1; D might be TRBD1 (5 bases). V was trimmed by 1 base and J by 10 bases, leaving 16 bases between them. CDR3 length equals 14 residues. Germline CDR1 reads SNHLY; CDR2 reads FYNNEI. The CDR3 region is CASSEGLGLRGAFF. For the CDR3, the DNA is TGTGCCAGCAGTGAAGGGCTGGGGCTCCGAGGAGCTTTCTTT.

This clonotype has a count of ten or more. The chain couples TRBV6-2 or TRBV6-3 to TRBJ2-7, with D uncertain. V was trimmed by 6 bases and J by 8 bases, leaving 14 bases between them. Germline V gene sequence: CDR1 MNHEY, CDR2 SVGEGT. This CDR3 spans 12 amino acids. DNA of the CDR3: TGTGCCAGCAGGGATACGGGCGCCCAGCAGTACTTC. Protein sequence: CASRDTGAQQYF.

V is TRBV12-3 or TRBV12-4 and J is TRBJ1-4, with a possible D match to TRBD1 (5 bases). Deletions cut 4 bases from V and 4 bases from J, with 16 bases between. This CDR3 is built from 16 residues. The CDR3 sequence is CASSSQGGLSNEKLFF. CDR3 nucleotides: TGTGCCAGCAGTTCGCAGGGTGGCCTAAGTAATGAAAAACTGTTTTTT.

This clonotype was picked up a small number of times. The chain recombines TRBV10-3 with TRBJ2-1, with D possibly matching TRBD2 (6 bases). The V gene lost 0 bases and the J gene lost 0 bases, with 9 bases spanning the gap. This CDR3 is built from 16 residues. From germline, CDR1 is ENHRY and CDR2 SYGVKD. Here the CDR3 reads CAISESAGSSYNEQFF. For the CDR3, the DNA is TGTGCCATCAGTGAGTCCGCCGGGAGCTCCTACAATGAGCAGTTCTTC.

V is TRBV29-1 and J is TRBJ2-1; TRBD2 matches at 7 bases. The CDR3 length is 14 residues. CDR1 and CDR2 from the germline V gene are SQVTM and ANQGSEA. V gave up 7 bases and J gave up 9 bases; unmatched junction bases: 15. The CDR3 sequence is CSGTVRLAGAEQFF. The DNA of the CDR3 is TGCAGCGGGACCGTTAGACTAGCCGGTGCTGAGCAGTTCTTC.

The table lists this clonotype with many counts. This chain connects TRBV2 to TRBJ2-2, with 8 bases matching TRBD2. Germline CDR1 SNHLY, CDR2 FYNNEI. The V and J ends lost 1 base and 4 bases, in that order; junction bases with no gene match: 5. The CDR3 extends over 16 amino acids. CDR3 amino acids: CASSEVNSGVTGELFF. The CDR3 nucleotides are TGTGCCAGCAGTGAAGTCAATAGCGGGGTCACCGGGGAGCTGTTTTTT.

The sample holds a few counts of this clonotype. This chain connects TRBV9 to TRBJ2-7, with 9 bases matching TRBD2. With V trimmed by 0 bases and J by 5 bases, 12 bases remained unmatched. The CDR3 loop spans 17 amino acids. CDR1 is SGDLS and CDR2 is YYNGEE in the germline V gene. DNA for the CDR3: TGTGCCAGCAGCGTAGCCCCGGGACTAGCAGGAGGACACGAGCAGTACTTC. Translated: CASSVAPGLAGGHEQYF. The whole variable domain, filled in from reference TRBV9 and TRBJ2-7, reads DSGVTQTPKHLITATGQRVTLRCSPRSGDLSVYWYQQSLDQGLQFLIQYYNGEERAKGNILERFSAQQFPDLHSELNLSSLELGDSALYFCASSVAPGLAGGHEQYFGPGTRLTVT.

The chain is built from TRBV12-3 or TRBV12-4 and TRBJ1-1; tentatively, D is TRBD1 (5 bases). Trimming removed 5 bases at V and 3 bases at J, with 13 bases between. The CDR3 spans 14 residues. The CDR3 reads CASSRDALYTEAFF. The CDR3 DNA reads TGTGCCAGCAGTCGGGACGCTTTGTACACTGAAGCTTTCTTT.

The rearrangement joins TRBV20-1 to TRBJ2-5, with 8 positions matching TRBD1. Unmatched junction bases numbered 1, after V lost 5 bases and J lost 5 bases. CDR1 is DFQATT and CDR2 is SNEGSKA in the germline V gene (reference sequence). This CDR3 has 11 residues. For the CDR3, the DNA is TGCAGTGCTCACAGGGGGGAGACCCAGTACTTC. It specifies CSAHRGETQYF.

The chain links TRBV5-1 to TRBJ2-5; either TRBD1 or TRBD2 may supply D (5 bases each). Germline V gene data show CDR1 as SGHRS and CDR2 as YFSETQ. V was cut by 3 bases and J by 5 bases, with 17 bases left in between. This CDR3 is built from 15 residues. This CDR3 reads CASSSTRDPVETQYF. The CDR3 DNA reads TGCGCCAGCAGCTCGACCCGGGACCCCGTGGAGACCCAGTACTTC.

The V call is TRBV9, the J call TRBJ2-3, with TRBD2 as a possible D gene (7 bases). From germline, CDR1 is SGDLS and CDR2 YYNGEE. CDR3 length: 16 amino acids. V was clipped by 2 bases and J by 5 bases, with 18 bases between them. This CDR3 reads CASSVQGGGAQDTQYF. CDR3 in DNA: TGTGCCAGCAGCGTTCAGGGAGGGGGGGCTCAAGATACGCAGTATTTT.

The chain couples TRBV2 to TRBJ1-5, with TRBD1 as a possible D gene (6 bases). Between the trimmed V and J ends, which lost 8 bases and 5 bases, there was a span of 13 bases. Per the germline V gene, CDR1 is SNHLY and CDR2 is FYNNEI. The CDR3 has 13 residues. The CDR3 loop reads CASRKTGYQPQHF. The CDR3 region has the DNA TGTGCCAGCCGGAAAACAGGGTATCAGCCCCAGCATTTT.

This clonotype came up a few times. The chain employs TRBV24-1 and TRBJ2-2; no clear D. The CDR3 length is 16 residues. V lost 1 base and J lost 9, with 17 bases in between. Germline V gives CDR1 KGHDR, CDR2 SFDVKD. The CDR3 DNA reads as TGTGCCACCAGTGATTTCTCCAGAGTAAGAGGCCGGGAGCTGTTTTTT. Protein sequence: CATSDFSRVRGRELFF.

The V gene is TRBV7-6, the J gene TRBJ1-1; D call uncertain. This CDR3 region has 14 residues. Per germline, CDR1 SGHVS and CDR2 FNYEAQ. V lost 3 bases and J lost 8, with 16 bases in between. The CDR3 is CASSLNGPRTEAFF. CDR3 in DNA: TGTGCCAGCAGCTTGAACGGGCCCCGAACCGAAGCTTTCTTT.

A few counts support this clonotype. V is TRBV30 and J is TRBJ2-3; TRBD1 is a possible D gene (6 bases). Trimming cost V 1 base and J 1 base, with 15 bases left between them. This CDR3 is 16 amino acids long. CDR1 is GTSNPN and CDR2 is SVGIG in the germline V gene (reference sequence). This chain's CDR3 is CAWSDHRESGTDTQYF. The CDR3 coding sequence is TGTGCCTGGAGTGATCACAGGGAATCGGGCACAGATACGCAGTATTTT.

This clonotype was seen ten or more times. The chain is built from TRBV12-5 and TRBJ2-2; 7 bases match TRBD1. The germline V gene has CDR1 LGHNT and CDR2 FRNRAP. This CDR3 contains 13 residues. The V gene end was trimmed by 1 base and the J gene end by 9 bases; junction bases not matched to a gene: 2. The CDR3: CASGLGTGRELFF. In DNA, the CDR3 is TGTGCTAGTGGTTTGGGGACAGGAAGGGAGCTGTTTTTT.

The gene calls are TRBV20-1 and TRBJ2-5, with TRBD2 matching 11 bases. This CDR3 comprises 14 residues. The germline CDR1 and CDR2 sequences are DFQATT and SNEGSKA (reference sequence). The J segment lost 4 bases and the V segment lost 3 bases, leaving 4 bases of the junction unmatched. CDR3 coding DNA: TGCAGTGCTAGGACTAGCGGGATGATAGAGACCCAGTACTTC. This gives the protein CSARTSGMIETQYF.